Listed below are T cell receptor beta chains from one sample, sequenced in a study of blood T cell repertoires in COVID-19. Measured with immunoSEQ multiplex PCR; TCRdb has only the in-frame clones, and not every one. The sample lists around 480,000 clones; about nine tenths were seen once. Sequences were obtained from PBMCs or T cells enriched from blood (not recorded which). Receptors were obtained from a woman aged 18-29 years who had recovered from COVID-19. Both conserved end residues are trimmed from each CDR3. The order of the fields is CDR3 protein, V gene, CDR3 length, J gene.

cdr3_aa: ASSLGVPPPDEETQY; v_call: TRBV11-2; cdr3_length: 15; j_call: TRBJ2-5
cdr3_aa: ASSPQGGVENEQF; v_call: TRBV7-8; cdr3_length: 13; j_call: TRBJ2-1
cdr3_aa: ASSRDTQAF; v_call: TRBV5-6; cdr3_length: 9; j_call: TRBJ1-1
cdr3_aa: ASNDGADSPLH; v_call: TRBV27; cdr3_length: 11; j_call: TRBJ1-6
cdr3_aa: ASAPRGGNTIY; v_call: TRBV18; cdr3_length: 11; j_call: TRBJ1-3
cdr3_aa: ASSRGPNQPQH; v_call: TRBV4-1; cdr3_length: 11; j_call: TRBJ1-5
cdr3_aa: ASSSEWAGQETQY; v_call: TRBV5-4; cdr3_length: 13; j_call: TRBJ2-5
cdr3_aa: ASSLGTGISYGYT; v_call: TRBV5-1; cdr3_length: 13; j_call: TRBJ1-2
cdr3_aa: AISKDRASSYNSPLH; v_call: TRBV10-3; cdr3_length: 15; j_call: TRBJ1-6
cdr3_aa: ASSQVGVLGTQY; v_call: TRBV4-1; cdr3_length: 12; j_call: TRBJ2-3
cdr3_aa: ASRAPGQETQY; v_call: TRBV6-5; cdr3_length: 11; j_call: TRBJ2-5
cdr3_aa: ASSPRQATYEQY; v_call: TRBV7-6; cdr3_length: 12; j_call: TRBJ2-7
cdr3_aa: ASSPQGSGGLDSYNEQF; v_call: TRBV27; cdr3_length: 17; j_call: TRBJ2-1
cdr3_aa: ASSGGLAAYEQY; v_call: TRBV11-2; cdr3_length: 12; j_call: TRBJ2-7
cdr3_aa: AWSKDGGRRNGYT; v_call: TRBV30; cdr3_length: 13; j_call: TRBJ1-2